The 19 T cell receptor beta chains in this list originate from one sample, sequenced in a study of blood T cells in healthy people across ages. PCR was performed a second time for roughly 7 to 12 cycles using a sample-barcoded 5' primer and a J-beta primer mix. TCRdb independently ran MiXCR on the 5' RACE reads; one entry per CDR3 protein. The table has about 830,000 distinct CDR3 sequences, 62% seen once. What was sequenced was blood. The receptors originated from a man aged 25-45 years in good health.

The V gene is TRBV29-1, the J gene TRBJ2-3; the D is unclear. Trimming removed 7 bases at V and 2 bases at J, with 13 bases between. There are 13 residues in the CDR3. The germline V gene encodes CDR1 SQVTM and CDR2 ANQGSEA. The DNA of the CDR3 is TGCAGCGCTCAACACGACGTCACAGATACGCAGTATTTT. Amino acid sequence: CSAQHDVTDTQYF.

The table lists this clonotype with a count of one. This chain connects TRBV6-5 to TRBJ2-7; no firm D call. Germline V gene lookup returns CDR1 MNHEY and CDR2 SVGAGI. The germline V and J ends were trimmed by 5 bases and 0 bases, with 14 bases remaining between them. CDR3 length: 15 amino acids. This CDR3 reads CASSTDGPFSYEQYF. In DNA, the CDR3 is TGTGCCAGCAGTACGGACGGACCCTTCTCCTACGAGCAGTACTTC.

This chain links TRBV19 with TRBJ2-1, with TRBD2 matching over 10 bases. Trimming took 8 bases from V and 0 from J; bases not matched to a gene: 10. Germline assignment: CDR1 LNHDA and CDR2 SQIVND (reference sequence). The CDR3 is 17 amino acids. The CDR3 reads CASGVPSGGSSYNEQFF. The CDR3 DNA sequence: TGTGCCAGTGGGGTCCCTAGCGGGGGCAGCTCCTACAATGAGCAGTTCTTC.

V gene TRBV7-8 combines with J gene TRBJ2-2, with D perhaps TRBD2 (5 bases). The germline V gene has CDR1 SGHVS and CDR2 FQNEAQ. V was trimmed by 1 base and J by 5 bases, leaving 11 bases between them. The CDR3 loop spans 15 amino acids. The CDR3 DNA follows: TGTGCCAGCAGCTTAGTTGTAGCGCAGACCGGGGAGCTGTTTTTT. Its protein is CASSLVVAQTGELFF.

The rearrangement links TRBV4-3 to TRBJ2-3; 8 nucleotides line up with TRBD1. With V trimmed by 0 bases and J by 6 bases, 8 bases remained unmatched. From germline, CDR1 is LGHNA and CDR2 YSLEER. The CDR3 spans 16 residues. CDR3 DNA sequence: TGCGCCAGCAGCCAAGATCCAGGACAGGGCGGGGATACGCAGTATTTT. Its translation is CASSQDPGQGGDTQYF.

The V call is TRBV4-3, the J call TRBJ1-4; D perhaps matches TRBD1 (5 bases). The CDR3 is 15 amino acids. The germline V and J ends were trimmed by 0 bases and 3 bases, with 8 bases remaining between them. From germline, CDR1 is LGHNA and CDR2 YSLEER. DNA for the CDR3: TGCGCCAGCAGCCAAGATTGGGGCCCTAATGAAAAACTGTTTTTT. It translates to CASSQDWGPNEKLFF.

This clonotype was counted a few times. The J gene is TRBJ2-7, the V gene TRBV20-1, with 8 bases matching TRBD2. The CDR3 is 13 residues long. Looked up from germline, CDR1 is DFQATT and CDR2 is SNEGSKA (reference sequence). The trim removed 4 bases at V and 2 bases at J, leaving 4 bases unmatched. The CDR3 spells CSATDGGAYEQYF. CDR3 coding DNA: TGCAGTGCTACAGACGGGGGGGCCTACGAGCAGTACTTC.

The rearrangement uses TRBV7-2 and TRBJ2-1; D not resolved. Germline assignment: CDR1 SGHTA and CDR2 FQGNSA. The CDR3 is made up of 13 amino acids. V lost 5 bases, J lost 6 bases, and 11 bases lay in between. CDR3 residues: CASSRPPTNEQFF. The CDR3 nucleotides are TGTGCCAGCAGCCGACCCCCCACCAATGAGCAGTTCTTC.

V gene TRBV5-1 combines with J gene TRBJ2-7; the D is unclear. The CDR3 is 15 residues long. Trimming left V 5 bases short and J 0 bases short, with 15 bases between. Germline V gene data show CDR1 as SGHRS and CDR2 as YFSETQ. The CDR3 loop reads CASRFGILVSYEQYF. The CDR3 DNA follows: TGCGCCAGCAGATTTGGCATCCTCGTCTCCTACGAGCAGTACTTC.

In its sample, this clonotype was seen once. The chain is built from TRBV4-2 and TRBJ2-5, with 9 nucleotides matching TRBD2. The germline V gene has CDR1 LGHNA and CDR2 YNFKEQ. The CDR3 has 18 amino acids. The V gene end was trimmed by 0 bases and the J gene end by 2 bases; junction bases not matched to a gene: 10. The CDR3 sequence: CASSQEASSGAWQETQYF. CDR3 DNA sequence: TGTGCCAGCAGCCAAGAGGCGTCTAGCGGGGCGTGGCAAGAGACCCAGTACTTC.

The chain uses TRBV15 and TRBJ2-7; 7 nucleotides match TRBD2. V dropped 4 bases and J dropped 0; count of bases not matched to a gene: 6. The CDR3 is 15 amino acids. From germline, CDR1 is LNHNV and CDR2 YYDKDF (reference sequence). CDR3 nucleotides: TGTGCCACCAGCAACAGCGGGGCTAACTCCTACGAGCAGTACTTC. It encodes CATSNSGANSYEQYF.

This chain joins TRBV7-2 and TRBJ2-7, with D uncertain. The germline V gene has CDR1 SGHTA and CDR2 FQGNSA. V was trimmed by 0 bases and J by 0 bases, leaving 6 bases between them. This CDR3 contains 14 residues. CDR3 sequence (DNA): TGTGCCAGCAGCTTAGCCACAGTCTCCTACGAGCAGTACTTC. Its translation: CASSLATVSYEQYF.

The rearrangement links TRBV6-2 or TRBV6-3 to TRBJ1-5; possible D gene TRBD1, 5 bases. Germline CDR1 reads MNHEY; CDR2 reads SVGEGT. Trimming shortened V by 2 bases and J by 5 bases, and 10 bases separated the two germline ends. This CDR3 has 14 amino acids. The CDR3, as DNA: TGTGCCAGCAGTTACGGTCAGGGAGATCAGCCCCAGCATTTT. Amino acids: CASSYGQGDQPQHF.

There are a few counts of this clonotype. The V gene is TRBV12-3 or TRBV12-4, the J gene TRBJ2-5; TRBD2 matches at 9 bases. The trim removed 3 bases at V and 5 bases at J, leaving 7 bases unmatched. The length of the CDR3 is 15 residues. The CDR3 sequence: CASSFIAGGTETQYF. CDR3 bases: TGTGCCAGCAGTTTTATCGCGGGGGGGACGGAGACCCAGTACTTC.

The V gene is TRBV4-2, the J gene TRBJ1-5; 7 nucleotides match TRBD1. The CDR3 has 15 residues. The trim removed 3 bases at V and 7 bases at J, leaving 9 bases unmatched. Per the germline V gene, CDR1 is LGHNA and CDR2 is YNFKEQ. CDR3 amino acids: CASSQDGTDNQPQHF. In DNA, the CDR3 is TGTGCCAGCAGCCAGGATGGGACAGACAACCAGCCCCAGCATTTT.

This clonotype was seen ten or more times. V usage is TRBV6-5 and J usage is TRBJ2-4; 14 bases align to TRBD2. Per the germline V gene, CDR1 is MNHEY and CDR2 is SVGAGI. Unmatched junction bases numbered 13, after V lost 6 bases and J lost 3 bases. The CDR3 spans 19 residues. The CDR3 reads CASRQTSGGASYGKNIQYF. In DNA form, the CDR3 reads TGTGCCAGCAGACAGACTAGCGGGGGGGCTTCCTATGGCAAAAACATTCAGTACTTC.

The V gene is TRBV11-2, the J gene TRBJ2-5; the D is unclear. V was pared by 5 bases and J by 5 bases, with 18 bases between. This CDR3 has 15 residues. Per the germline V gene, CDR1 is SGHAT and CDR2 is FQNNGV. The CDR3 nucleotides are TGTGCCAGCAGCAAAGGACGCATTGGCGACGAGACCCAGTACTTC. Translation gives CASSKGRIGDETQYF. Using reference TRBV11-2 and TRBJ2-5 for the parts outside the CDR3, the full variable domain is EAGVAQSPRYKIIEKRQSVAFWCNPISGHATLYWYQQILGQGPKLLIQFQNNGVVDDSQLPKDRFSAERLKGVDSTLKIQPAKLEDSAVYLCASSKGRIGDETQYFGPGTRLLVL.

The V and J genes are TRBV10-3 and TRBJ1-6; D unclear. Trimming cost V 2 bases and J 9 bases, with 8 bases left between them. The CDR3 extends over 13 amino acids. Germline V CDR1 and CDR2: ENHRY, SYGVKD. CDR3 loop: CAISEQSGSPLHF. CDR3 DNA sequence: TGTGCCATCAGTGAGCAGTCAGGTTCACCCCTCCACTTT.

This rearrangement joins TRBV2 to TRBJ1-2; D unclear. Trimming pared 4 bases from V and 0 bases from J, leaving 9 bases between. CDR1 and CDR2 (germline): SNHLY, FYNNEI. CDR3 length: 14 amino acids. The CDR3, as DNA: TGTGCCAGCAGTGGACTAAGGGCTAACTATGGCTACACCTTC. Its protein product is CASSGLRANYGYTF.